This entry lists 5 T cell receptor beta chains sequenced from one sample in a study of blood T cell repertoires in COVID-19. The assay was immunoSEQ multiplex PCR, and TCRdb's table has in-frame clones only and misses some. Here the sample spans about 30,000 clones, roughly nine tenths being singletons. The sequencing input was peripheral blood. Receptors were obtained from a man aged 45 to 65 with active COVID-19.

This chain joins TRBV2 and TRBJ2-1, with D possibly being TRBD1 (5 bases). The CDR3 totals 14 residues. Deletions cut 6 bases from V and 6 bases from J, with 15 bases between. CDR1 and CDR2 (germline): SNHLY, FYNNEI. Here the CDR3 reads CASRTGASVNEQFF. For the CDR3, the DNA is TGTGCCAGCAGAACTGGGGCGTCGGTCAATGAGCAGTTCTTC.

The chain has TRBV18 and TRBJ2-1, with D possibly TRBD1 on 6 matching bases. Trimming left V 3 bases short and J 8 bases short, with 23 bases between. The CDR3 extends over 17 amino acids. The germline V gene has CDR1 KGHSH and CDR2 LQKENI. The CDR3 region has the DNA TGTGCCAGCTCACCGGGCAGGGGCATCGCTGGTGTACATGAGCAGTTCTTC. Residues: CASSPGRGIAGVHEQFF.

Here the CDR3 reads CASSRQGSGNEKLFF. The CDR3 DNA sequence: TGTGCCAGCAGCCGGCAGGGGTCGGGTAATGAAAAACTGTTTTTT. The chain joins TRBV3-1 (or the pseudogene TRBV3-2) to TRBJ1-4; tentatively, D is TRBD1 (6 bases). Between the trimmed V and J ends, which lost 4 bases and 4 bases, there was a span of 13 bases. There are 15 residues in the CDR3. The germline gives CDR1 LGHDT, CDR2 YNNKEL (reference sequence).

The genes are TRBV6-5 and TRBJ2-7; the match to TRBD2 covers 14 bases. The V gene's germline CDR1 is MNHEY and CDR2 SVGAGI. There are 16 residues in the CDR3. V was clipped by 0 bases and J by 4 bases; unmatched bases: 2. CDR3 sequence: CASSYSGLAGAYEQYF. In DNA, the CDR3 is TGTGCCAGCAGTTACTCGGGACTAGCGGGAGCTTACGAGCAGTACTTC.

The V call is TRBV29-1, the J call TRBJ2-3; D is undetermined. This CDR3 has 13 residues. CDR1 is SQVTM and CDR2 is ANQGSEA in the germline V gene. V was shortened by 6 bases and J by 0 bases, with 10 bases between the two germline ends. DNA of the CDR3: TGCAGCGTATCACAGATGAGCACAGATACGCAGTATTTT. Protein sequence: CSVSQMSTDTQYF.